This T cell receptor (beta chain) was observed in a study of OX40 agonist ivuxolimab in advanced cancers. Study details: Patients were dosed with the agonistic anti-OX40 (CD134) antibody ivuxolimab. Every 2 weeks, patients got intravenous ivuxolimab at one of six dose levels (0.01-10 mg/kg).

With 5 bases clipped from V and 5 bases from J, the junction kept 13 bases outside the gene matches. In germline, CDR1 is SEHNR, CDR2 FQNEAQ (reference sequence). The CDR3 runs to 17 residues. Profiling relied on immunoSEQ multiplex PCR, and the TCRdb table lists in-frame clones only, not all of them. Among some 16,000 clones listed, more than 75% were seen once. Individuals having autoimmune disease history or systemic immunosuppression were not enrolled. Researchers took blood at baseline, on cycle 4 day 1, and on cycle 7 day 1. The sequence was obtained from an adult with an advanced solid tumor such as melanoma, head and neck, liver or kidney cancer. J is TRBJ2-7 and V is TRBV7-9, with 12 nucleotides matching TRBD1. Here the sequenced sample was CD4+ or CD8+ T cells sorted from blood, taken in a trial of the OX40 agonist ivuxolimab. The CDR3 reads CASSGFNRDRGPDEQYF. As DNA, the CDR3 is TGTGCCAGCAGCGGGTTTAACCGGGACAGGGGGCCGGACGAGCAGTACTTC.